One and the same sample provided the 21 T cell receptor beta chains below, sequenced in a study of T cells after yellow fever vaccination. TCRdb recomputed calls from the 5' RACE reads with MiXCR, one row per CDR3 protein. The sample contains under 100,000 distinct CDR3 sequences, under 7% of which appear only once. Source: CD8+ T cells sorted from PBMCs, taken 10 days after the yellow fever booster vaccination. The origin of the receptors is a man aged 18 to 30 who received the YFV17D yellow fever vaccine.

V and J are TRBV7-3 and TRBJ1-3, with D tentatively TRBD1 (5 bases). Trimming removed 2 bases at V and 1 base at J, with 15 bases between. The CDR3 totals 17 residues. Germline-derived CDR1 and CDR2 are SGHTA and FQGTGA. CDR3 residues: CASSLFTKGLSGNTIYF. CDR3 bases: TGTGCCAGCAGCTTATTTACCAAGGGGTTGTCTGGAAACACCATATATTTT.

The chain employs TRBV25-1 and TRBJ2-1, with D unclear. CDR3 size: 13 residues. The germline V gene encodes CDR1 MGHDK and CDR2 SYGVNS. Trimming took off 2 bases at V and 8 bases at J, with 10 bases between the two ends. CDR3 region: CASSESRGDEQFF. DNA of the CDR3: TGTGCCAGCAGTGAAAGTAGAGGAGATGAGCAGTTCTTC.

This clonotype was observed a few times. This chain joins TRBV4-1 and TRBJ1-4, with a possible D match to TRBD1 (6 bases). Germline CDR1 is MGHRA and CDR2 is YSYEKL. The CDR3 length is 16 residues. Deletions cut 3 bases from V and 5 bases from J, with 16 bases between. In DNA form, the CDR3 reads TGCGCCAGCAGCCAGAAAACAGGGATATGGAATGAAAAACTGTTTTTT. It is translated as CASSQKTGIWNEKLFF.

This clonotype was detected ten times or more. The gene calls are TRBV6-5 and TRBJ2-5; D is unclear. V lost 2 bases and J 5 bases, leaving 9 bases between the germline ends. Germline lookup yields CDR1 MNHEY and CDR2 SVGAGI. This CDR3 spans 13 amino acids. In DNA form, the CDR3 reads TGTGCCAGCAGTTACGGTGGGGTTGAGACCCAGTACTTC. This sequence encodes CASSYGGVETQYF.

This clonotype was detected many times. The chain has TRBV7-9 and TRBJ2-1, with D unresolved. CDR3 length: 16 amino acids. Germline assignment: CDR1 SEHNR and CDR2 FQNEAQ (reference sequence). Trimming cost V 5 bases and J 8 bases, with 22 bases left between them. CDR3: CASSPLLVSAVDEQFF. The DNA for the CDR3 is TGTGCCAGCAGCCCCCTACTGGTCTCCGCCGTGGATGAGCAGTTCTTC.

The chain has TRBV9 and TRBJ2-7, with D perhaps matching TRBD1 (8 bases). The CDR3 is made up of 16 amino acids. The V gene's germline CDR1 is SGDLS and CDR2 YYNGEE. V was shortened by 4 bases and J by 4 bases, with 21 bases between the two germline ends. CDR3 bases: TGTGCCAGCAGCCCCTGGGGGGGACAGGCCGCTTACGAGCAGTACTTC. Its protein is CASSPWGGQAAYEQYF.

This clonotype was observed many times. The chain is built from TRBV7-3 and TRBJ1-1; TRBD1 is a possible D gene (5 bases). The CDR3 totals 14 residues. CDR1 and CDR2 from the germline V gene are SGHTA and FQGTGA. V shed 5 bases and J shed 3 bases, with 13 bases lying between them. Here the CDR3 reads CASSPGGGYTEAFF. Here the CDR3 DNA reads TGTGCCAGCAGCCCCGGTGGGGGATACACTGAAGCTTTCTTT. Together with reference TRBV7-3 and TRBJ1-1, the CDR3 gives the full variable domain: GAGVSQTPSNKVTEKGKYVELRCDPISGHTALYWYRQSLGQGPEFLIYFQGTGAADDSGLPNDRFFAVRPEGSVSTLKIQRTERGDSAVYLCASSPGGGYTEAFFGQGTRLTVV.

This clonotype was detected a few times. The CDR3 nucleotides are TGTGCCAGCAGCCTCCGGGCCACCGGGGAAAAACTGTTTTTT. Protein sequence: CASSLRATGEKLFF. This chain links TRBV5-5 with TRBJ1-4; D is unclear. Germline V gene data show CDR1 as SGHKS and CDR2 as YYEKEE (reference sequence). The CDR3 length is 14 residues. The V and J ends lost 4 bases and 8 bases respectively, with 15 bases between them. Together with reference TRBV5-5 and TRBJ1-4, the CDR3 gives the full variable domain: DAGVTQSPTHLIKTRGQQVTLRCSPISGHKSVSWYQQVLGQGPQFIFQYYEKEERGRGNFPDRFSARQFPNYSSELNVNALLLGDSALYLCASSLRATGEKLFFGSGTQLSVL.

This clonotype turned up a few times. The chain recombines TRBV2 with TRBJ2-1, with 8 bases lining up with TRBD2. The CDR3 has 15 amino acids. Germline V gene lookup returns CDR1 SNHLY and CDR2 FYNNEI. Losses at the gene ends were 6 bases for V and 6 bases for J; bases not matched to a gene: 10. The CDR3: CASRPGAGGANEQFF. CDR3 DNA sequence: TGTGCCAGCAGACCAGGGGCGGGGGGAGCCAATGAGCAGTTCTTC.

This clonotype was recorded many times. This chain connects TRBV6-4 to TRBJ2-5; TRBD2 agrees at 10 bases. Per the germline V gene, CDR1 is MRHNA and CDR2 is SNTAGT. Losses at the gene ends were 3 bases for V and 2 bases for J; bases not matched to a gene: 3. The CDR3 is 15 amino acids. The CDR3 loop is CASSEQAGGQETQYF. The CDR3 DNA sequence: TGTGCCAGCAGTGAGCAAGCGGGGGGGCAAGAGACCCAGTACTTC.

This clonotype was counted a few times. This chain links TRBV20-1 with TRBJ2-5, with D tentatively TRBD1 (6 bases). V lost 6 bases, J lost 1 base, and 15 bases lay in between. CDR3 length equals 14 residues. Germline V gene sequence: CDR1 DFQATT, CDR2 SNEGSKA (reference sequence). CDR3 DNA sequence: TGCAGTGCCAAACACAGGGCTGTCCAAGAGACCCAGTACTTC. Amino acid sequence: CSAKHRAVQETQYF.

The chain is built from TRBV28 and TRBJ2-5; the match to TRBD2 covers 8 bases. CDR3 length: 16 residues. V trimming: 6 bases; J trimming: 2 bases; junction bases outside the gene matches: 11. Germline loops: CDR1 MDHEN, CDR2 SYDVKM. In DNA form, the CDR3 reads TGTGCCAGCAGCCTCATAGTTGGGACTAGACAAGAGACCCAGTACTTC. Protein: CASSLIVGTRQETQYF.

This clonotype was observed a handful of times. V is TRBV5-1 and J is TRBJ1-1, with D possibly matching TRBD1 (5 bases). Germline lookup yields CDR1 SGHRS and CDR2 YFSETQ. This CDR3 has 14 amino acids. Deletions cut 0 bases from V and 10 bases from J, with 16 bases between. The CDR3 is CASSLGTTSLGAFF. The CDR3 DNA follows: TGCGCCAGCAGCTTGGGGACAACATCCCTGGGAGCTTTCTTT.

This clonotype was observed a handful of times. The J gene is TRBJ2-2, the V gene TRBV6-6; possible D gene TRBD1, 6 bases. Trimming removed 5 bases at V and 3 bases at J, with 13 bases between. The CDR3 contains 15 residues. The germline V gene encodes CDR1 MNHNY and CDR2 SVGAGI (reference sequence). CDR3 nucleotide sequence: TGTGCCAGCAGTGACCGGGACATCTACACCGGGGAGCTGTTTTTT. This codes for CASSDRDIYTGELFF.

This clonotype was observed a handful of times. V and J are TRBV7-9 and TRBJ2-5; TRBD2 matches at 9 bases. CDR1 SEHNR and CDR2 FQNEAQ come from the germline V gene (reference sequence). Unmatched junction bases numbered 9, after V lost 2 bases and J lost 5 bases. The CDR3 extends over 16 amino acids. As DNA, the CDR3 is TGTGCCAGCAGCTTAACGGCCGGGACTAGCTATGAGACCCAGTACTTC. Residues: CASSLTAGTSYETQYF.

This clonotype was found many times. The rearrangement links TRBV5-5 to TRBJ2-1; TRBD2 agrees at 7 bases. This CDR3 has 14 residues. Germline-derived CDR1 and CDR2 are SGHKS and YYEKEE (reference sequence). Trimming at V came to 4 bases and at J to 8 bases, leaving 9 bases not matched to a gene. This chain's CDR3 is CASSPVTSIHEQFF. The CDR3 nucleotides read TGTGCCAGCAGCCCCGTGACTAGCATCCATGAGCAGTTCTTC. The complete variable domain, with remaining parts taken from reference TRBV5-5 and TRBJ2-1, reads DAGVTQSPTHLIKTRGQQVTLRCSPISGHKSVSWYQQVLGQGPQFIFQYYEKEERGRGNFPDRFSARQFPNYSSELNVNALLLGDSALYLCASSPVTSIHEQFFGPGTRLTVL.

The sample holds a few counts of this clonotype. This chain connects TRBV28 to TRBJ2-5; D may match TRBD1 or TRBD2 (6 bases each). CDR3 length: 17 residues. Germline V gene data show CDR1 as MDHEN and CDR2 as SYDVKM. The ends were cut back, 3 bases at V and 5 bases at J, with 22 bases in the middle. The CDR3 nucleotides are TGTGCCAGCAGTTTTAAGGGGCTAACGGGGGCTGGGGAGACCCAGTACTTC. This sequence encodes CASSFKGLTGAGETQYF. Based on the CDR3 plus reference TRBV28 and TRBJ2-5, the full variable domain is DVKVTQSSRYLVKRTGEKVFLECVQDMDHENMFWYRQDPGLGLRLIYFSYDVKMKEKGDIPEGYSVSREKKERFSLILESASTNQTSMYLCASSFKGLTGAGETQYFGPGTRLLVL.

This sequence joins TRBV10-3 and TRBJ2-1, with 9 bases that match TRBD2. Trimming removed 5 bases from V and 1 base from J; junction bases left unmatched: 3. The CDR3 sequence is 15 residues long. Germline loops: CDR1 ENHRY, CDR2 SYGVKD. CDR3 region: CAISLAGVSYNEQFF. The CDR3 DNA follows: TGTGCCATCAGTTTAGCGGGGGTTTCCTACAATGAGCAGTTCTTC.

The CDR3 spells CASSSGSGGATDTQYF. DNA of the CDR3: TGTGCCAGCAGTTCCGGGAGCGGGGGGGCCACAGATACGCAGTATTTT. This chain connects TRBV12-3 or TRBV12-4 to TRBJ2-3, with 10 bases aligning to TRBD2. J lost 2 bases, V lost 4 bases, and 6 bases had no gene match. The CDR3 is 16 amino acids.

This clonotype appeared a few times. The gene calls are TRBV21-1 and TRBJ1-6; the table's TRBD1 call for D was not verified on the DNA. TRBV21-1 is a known pseudogene. This CDR3 is built from 18 residues. CDR3 nucleotides: TGTGCCAGCCGAAGATCGGGGAATCCCCCCATTGATAATTCACCCCTCCACTTT. It specifies CASRRSGNPPIDNSPLHF.

This clonotype was seen only a few times. The V call is TRBV6-5, the J call TRBJ1-2, with a possible D match to TRBD1 (6 bases). This CDR3 has 14 residues. Germline V gives CDR1 MNHEY, CDR2 SVGAGI. Deletions cut 1 base from V and 8 bases from J, with 14 bases between. CDR3 sequence: CASSYLSGGAGYTF. CDR3 nucleotides: TGTGCCAGCAGTTACTTGTCTGGGGGGGCGGGCTACACCTTC.